The sequence of this TCR beta chain was determined in a study of neurological immune-mediated disorders. Findings of the study overall: Association with the multiple sclerosis repertoire cluster was not found for any clinical or MRI feature.

This clonotype appeared many times. Its antigen remains unknown. TCRdb passed the 5' RACE reads through MiXCR, listing each CDR3 protein once. The data show about 84,000 distinct CDR3 sequences, with 4.3% seen just once and over 5.5% held by the top ten. The time point was: longitudinal time-point 3. The V gene's germline CDR1 is SGHRS and CDR2 YFSETQ. V was clipped by 0 bases and J by 3 bases; unmatched bases: 0. The CDR3 runs 14 residues. The sequence was obtained from a woman between 55 and 75 years old with multiple sclerosis. Sequenced material: PBMCs. This chain links TRBV5-1 with TRBJ1-2, with 9 bases identical to TRBD1. CDR3 region: CASSLGDRDYGYTF. Here the CDR3 DNA reads TGCGCCAGCAGCTTGGGGGACAGGGACTATGGCTACACCTTC.